This T cell receptor (beta chain) is from a study of cytomegalovirus exposure and HLA in healthy donors. The primer mix had 60 Vbeta and 13 Jbeta primers. TCRdb's copy holds only in-frame clones and misses some; the assay was immunoSEQ multiplex PCR. The table records under 300,000 clones, around 86% of them present only once. Concerning this clone itself: Its antigen is as yet unknown.

The V end was cut by 1 base, the J end by 5 bases, with 11 bases between. This CDR3 is 15 amino acids long. Germline-derived CDR1 and CDR2 are MNHNS and SASEGT. General study findings and limits: Per a later analysis, fewer than 20,000 TCR beta sequences showed association with HLA alleles at 0.05 false discovery rate.

Donors sampled were nominally healthy, though unrecorded immune exposures were likely. This sequence was found in a man between 35 and 55 years old in good health and CMV-seropositive. The chain carries TRBV6-1 and TRBJ2-2; D is possibly TRBD1 (5 bases). Sequencing used PBMCs. The CDR3 is CASSEVRAQTGELFF. CDR3 DNA: TGTGCCAGCAGTGAAGTCAGGGCCCAGACCGGGGAGCTGTTTTTT.